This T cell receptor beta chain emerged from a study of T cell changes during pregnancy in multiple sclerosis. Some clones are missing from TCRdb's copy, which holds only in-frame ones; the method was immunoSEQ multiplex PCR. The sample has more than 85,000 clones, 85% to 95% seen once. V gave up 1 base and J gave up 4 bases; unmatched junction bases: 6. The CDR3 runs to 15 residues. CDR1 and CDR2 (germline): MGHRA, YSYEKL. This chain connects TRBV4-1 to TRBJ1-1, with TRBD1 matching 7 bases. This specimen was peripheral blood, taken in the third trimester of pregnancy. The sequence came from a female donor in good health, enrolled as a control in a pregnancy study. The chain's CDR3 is CASSQALTGATEAFF. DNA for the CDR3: TGCGCCAGCAGCCAAGCCCTCACAGGGGCCACTGAAGCTTTCTTT.